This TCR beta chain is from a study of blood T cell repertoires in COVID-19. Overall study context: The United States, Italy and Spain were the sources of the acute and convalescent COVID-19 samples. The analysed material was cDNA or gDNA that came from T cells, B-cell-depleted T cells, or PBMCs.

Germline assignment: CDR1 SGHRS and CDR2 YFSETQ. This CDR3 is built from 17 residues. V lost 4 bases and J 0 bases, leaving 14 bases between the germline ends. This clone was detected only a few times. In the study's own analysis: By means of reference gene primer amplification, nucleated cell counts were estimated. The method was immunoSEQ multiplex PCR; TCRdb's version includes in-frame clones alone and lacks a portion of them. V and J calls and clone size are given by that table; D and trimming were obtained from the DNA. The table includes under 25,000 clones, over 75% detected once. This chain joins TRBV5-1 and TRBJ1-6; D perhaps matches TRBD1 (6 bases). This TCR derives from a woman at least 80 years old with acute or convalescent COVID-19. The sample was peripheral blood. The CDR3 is CASSLDRSSSYNSPLHF. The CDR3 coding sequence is TGCGCCAGCAGCCTGGACAGATCCAGCTCCTATAATTCACCCCTCCACTTT.